The rows below give T cell receptor beta chains drawn from one sample of a study of PD-1 blockade in classical Hodgkin lymphoma. Sequenced by immunoSEQ multiplex PCR; TCRdb stores in-frame clones only, minus some. The sample comprises fewer than 55,000 clones, 80% of which are singletons, and under 20% rests with the top ten. The sample was peripheral blood mononuclear cells (PBMCs), taken before the fourth cycle of nivolumab. All receptors come from a human donor with classical Hodgkin lymphoma. The CDR3 runs from the conserved cysteine through the conserved F or W. D genes are given only for firm matches. Some rows have no size entry. The others give once, few or many, or a class for an expanded clone.

v_gene	j_gene	abundance	d_gene	CDR3aa	CDR3nt
TRBV9	TRBJ2-2	NA	NA	CASSVEGGNTGELFF	TGTGCCAGCAGCGTAGAGGGGGGGAACACCGGGGAGCTGTTTTTT
TRBV6-5	TRBJ2-7	NA	TRBD2	CASSLLAGGPGEQYF	TGTGCCAGCAGTCTCCTAGCGGGGGGGCCCGGCGAGCAGTACTTC
TRBV29-1	TRBJ1-3	NA	NA	CSVVEQGIDNTIYF	TGCAGCGTTGTTGAGCAGGGGATCGACAACACCATATATTTT
TRBV7-9	TRBJ1-1	NA	TRBD1	CASSRQGAATEAFF	TGTGCCAGCAGCAGACAGGGGGCGGCCACTGAAGCTTTCTTT
TRBV6-6	TRBJ2-7	NA	NA	CASSYFSGDGYEQYF	TGTGCCAGCAGTTACTTCTCAGGGGACGGCTACGAGCAGTACTTC
TRBV11-1	TRBJ2-7	NA	NA	CASSLSRVDPYEQYF	TGTGCCAGCAGCTTATCCCGGGTCGACCCCTACGAGCAGTACTTC
TRBV5-5	TRBJ1-1	NA	TRBD1	CASRSSERGRLEAFF	TGTGCCAGCAGGAGTTCGGAGAGGGGGCGCCTTGAAGCTTTCTTT
TRBV28	TRBJ2-7	NA	NA	CASRVAPRRGVYEQYF	TGTGCCAGCAGGGTGGCGCCCCGCAGGGGCGTCTACGAGCAGTACTTC
TRBV27	TRBJ2-5	NA	TRBD2	CASSLSLAGVETQYF	TGTGCCAGCAGTTTATCACTAGCGGGAGTAGAGACCCAGTACTTC
TRBV6-5	TRBJ2-3	NA	TRBD2	CASRIAGGTDTQYF	TGTGCCAGCAGAATCGCGGGGGGCACAGATACGCAGTATTTT
TRBV21-1	TRBJ2-4	NA	NA	CASSKKQGHGQAKNIQYF	TGTGCCAGCAGCAAGAAACAGGGTCATGGGCAAGCCAAAAACATTCAGTACTTC
TRBV11-3	TRBJ2-7	NA	TRBD2	CASSLGAGGSEQYF	TGTGCCAGCAGCTTAGGAGCGGGAGGTTCCGAGCAGTACTTC
TRBV27	TRBJ1-1	NA	TRBD1	CASSSGTGASEAFF	TGTGCCAGCAGTTCCGGGACAGGGGCTTCTGAAGCTTTCTTT
TRBV7-2	TRBJ1-1	NA	TRBD1	CASSLTRTQTGQMNTEAFF	TGTGCCAGCAGCTTAACCCGGACACAAACGGGACAGATGAACACTGAAGCTTTCTTT
TRBV11-2	TRBJ1-5	NA	NA	CASSLNGGNQPQHF	TGTGCCAGCAGCCTAAATGGGGGCAATCAGCCCCAGCATTTT
TRBV10-2	TRBJ2-7	few	NA	CASGRDTDYEQYF	TGCGCCAGCGGGCGGGACACGGACTACGAGCAGTACTTC
TRBV27	TRBJ2-1	NA	NA	CASSPQTPYNEQFF	TGTGCCAGCAGCCCCCAGACACCTTACAATGAGCAGTTCTTC
TRBV9	TRBJ2-6	once	NA	CASSPGGVAGVLTF	TGTGCCAGCAGCCCCGGAGGGGTGGCCGGGGTCCTGACTTTC
TRBV14	TRBJ2-1	many	TRBD1	CASSQDPGQGDNEQFF	TGTGCCAGCAGCCAAGATCCGGGACAGGGGGACAATGAGCAGTTCTTC
TRBV5-1	TRBJ1-4	NA	NA	CASSRDRFKGWANEKLFF	TGCGCCAGCAGCCGCGACAGGTTTAAAGGATGGGCTAATGAAAAACTGTTTTTT
TRBV30	TRBJ1-4	NA	NA	CAWSSRGLSEKLFF	TGTGCCTGGAGTTCCCGGGGGCTATCTGAAAAACTGTTTTTT
TRBV30	TRBJ1-2	once	NA	CAWLPEGVNYGYTF	TGTGCCTGGTTACCCGAAGGGGTCAACTATGGCTACACCTTC
TRBV18	TRBJ2-7	NA	NA	CASSPRAYEQYF	TGTGCCAGCTCACCACGCGCCTACGAGCAGTACTTC
TRBV6-5	TRBJ1-4	once	NA	CASRPPGVSTNFF	TGTGCCAGCAGGCCTCCGGGGGTATCCACGAACTTTTTT
TRBV7-2	TRBJ1-2	NA	NA	CASSPTGLSFYGYTF	TGTGCCAGCAGCCCAACAGGGCTTTCTTTCTATGGCTACACCTTC
TRBV27	TRBJ1-2	NA	NA	CASKGGVIYTF	TGTGCCAGCAAAGGGGGGGTAATCTACACCTTC
TRBV28	TRBJ2-7	NA	TRBD2	CASRRGTGGVGGYEQYF	TGTGCCAGCAGACGCGGGACGGGAGGAGTGGGGGGGTACGAGCAGTACTTC
TRBV6-6	TRBJ1-2	NA	TRBD1	CASNIGAGGNGYTF	TGTGCCAGCAACATAGGGGCAGGGGGAAATGGCTACACCTTC
TRBV5-1	TRBJ1-2	NA	NA	CASSLDAGANYGYTF	TGCGCCAGCAGCTTGGATGCAGGGGCTAACTATGGCTACACCTTC
TRBV5-5	TRBJ2-5	NA	TRBD2	CASSSSSFLAGVRGETQYF	TGTGCCAGCAGCTCTTCCTCGTTCCTAGCGGGAGTGCGGGGGGAGACCCAGTACTTC
TRBV4-3	TRBJ1-3	NA	NA	CASSQDHRSSGNTIYF	TGCGCCAGCAGCCAAGATCACAGGTCCTCTGGAAACACCATATATTTT
TRBV5-4	TRBJ1-2	few	NA	CASSSGSQYGYTF	TGTGCCAGCAGCTCCGGATCGCAATATGGCTACACCTTC
TRBV27	TRBJ1-1	NA	NA	CASSLLEGTEAFF	TGTGCCAGCAGTTTATTGGAGGGCACTGAAGCTTTCTTT
TRBV19	TRBJ1-4	NA	NA	CARTRGPEKLFF	TGTGCCAGGACCCGGGGGCCTGAAAAACTGTTTTTT
TRBV7-2	TRBJ2-7	NA	TRBD2	CASSLDPSGSYEQYF	TGTGCCAGCAGCTTAGATCCTAGCGGCTCCTACGAGCAGTACTTC
TRBV5-1	TRBJ2-1	NA	NA	CASRSGVTYNEQFF	TGCGCCAGCAGATCAGGGGTGACCTACAATGAGCAGTTCTTC
TRBV25-1	TRBJ1-2	few	NA	CASSDTGSGYTF	TGTGCCAGCAGTGACACAGGGAGTGGCTACACCTTC
TRBV6-1	TRBJ2-7	NA	NA	CASSEGFAYEQYF	TGTGCCAGCAGTGAGGGATTTGCCTACGAGCAGTACTTC
TRBV6-4	TRBJ1-6	NA	TRBD1	CASSVDRDSPLHF	TGTGCCAGCAGTGTGGACAGGGATTCACCCCTCCACTTT
TRBV14	TRBJ1-3	NA	NA	CASSQDLAVTGNTIYF	TGTGCCAGCAGCCAAGATCTTGCAGTAACTGGAAACACCATATATTTT
TRBV4-3	TRBJ1-1	NA	NA	CASSQDGGGYEAFF	TGCGCCAGCAGCCAAGATGGGGGCGGCTATGAAGCTTTCTTT
TRBV11-3	TRBJ2-5	few	TRBD1	CASSVDRGRETQYF	TGTGCCAGCAGCGTGGACAGGGGGAGAGAGACCCAGTACTTC
TRBV14	TRBJ2-3	NA	TRBD1	CASSPIGQGTDFYTDTQYF	TGTGCCAGCAGCCCAATAGGACAGGGAACGGATTTCTACACAGATACGCAGTATTTT
TRBV7-8	TRBJ1-1	NA	NA	CASSARVNTEAFF	TGTGCCAGCAGCGCCAGGGTGAACACTGAAGCTTTCTTT
TRBV29-1	TRBJ1-1	NA	TRBD1	CSVRSQGANEAFF	TGCAGCGTGAGGAGCCAGGGGGCTAATGAAGCTTTCTTT
TRBV5-4	TRBJ1-6	NA	NA	CASSLEEGLNSPLHF	TGTGCCAGCAGCTTGGAAGAGGGGCTCAATTCACCCCTCCACTTT
TRBV5-1	TRBJ1-1	NA	NA	CASSLFGLNTEAFF	TGCGCCAGCAGCTTGTTCGGGTTGAACACTGAAGCTTTCTTT
TRBV5-6	TRBJ2-7	NA	NA	CASSLFAGGSYEQYF	TGTGCCAGCAGCTTATTTGCAGGTGGCTCCTACGAGCAGTACTTC
TRBV4-1	TRBJ1-2	NA	NA	CASSQEARAGGYTF	TGCGCCAGCAGCCAAGAAGCCAGGGCGGGGGGCTACACCTTC
TRBV6-6	TRBJ1-1	NA	NA	CASTLQSTEAFF	TGTGCCAGCACCCTCCAAAGCACTGAAGCTTTCTTT